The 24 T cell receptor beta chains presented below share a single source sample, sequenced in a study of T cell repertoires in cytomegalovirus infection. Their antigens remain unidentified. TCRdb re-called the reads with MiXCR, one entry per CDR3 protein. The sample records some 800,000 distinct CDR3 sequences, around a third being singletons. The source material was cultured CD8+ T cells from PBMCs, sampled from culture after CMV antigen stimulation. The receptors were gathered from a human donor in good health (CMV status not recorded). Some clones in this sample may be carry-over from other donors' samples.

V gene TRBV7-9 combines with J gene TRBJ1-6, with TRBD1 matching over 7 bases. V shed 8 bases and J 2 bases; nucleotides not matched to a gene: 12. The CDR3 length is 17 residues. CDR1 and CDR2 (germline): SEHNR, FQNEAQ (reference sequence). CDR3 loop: CASLRDSPRPYNSPLHF. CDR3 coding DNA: TGTGCCAGCCTCCGGGACAGCCCCCGGCCCTATAATTCACCCCTCCACTTT.

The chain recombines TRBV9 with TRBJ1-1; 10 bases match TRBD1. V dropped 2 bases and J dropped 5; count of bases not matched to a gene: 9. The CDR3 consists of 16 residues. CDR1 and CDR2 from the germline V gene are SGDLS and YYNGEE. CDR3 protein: CASSVYRDRGETEAFF. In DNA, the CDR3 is TGTGCCAGCAGCGTCTACCGGGACAGGGGAGAAACTGAAGCTTTCTTT. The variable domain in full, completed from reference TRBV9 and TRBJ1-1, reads DSGVTQTPKHLITATGQRVTLRCSPRSGDLSVYWYQQSLDQGLQFLIQYYNGEERAKGNILERFSAQQFPDLHSELNLSSLELGDSALYFCASSVYRDRGETEAFFGQGTRLTVV.

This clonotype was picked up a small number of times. The CDR3 region is CASSTRAETQYF. For the CDR3, the DNA is TGTGCCAGCAGTACCAGGGCAGAGACCCAGTACTTC. The chain carries TRBV6-6 and TRBJ2-5, with TRBD1 as a possible D gene (5 bases). This CDR3 has 12 residues. The V end was cut by 5 bases, the J end by 4 bases, with 8 bases between. Per the germline V gene, CDR1 is MNHNY and CDR2 is SVGAGI (reference sequence).

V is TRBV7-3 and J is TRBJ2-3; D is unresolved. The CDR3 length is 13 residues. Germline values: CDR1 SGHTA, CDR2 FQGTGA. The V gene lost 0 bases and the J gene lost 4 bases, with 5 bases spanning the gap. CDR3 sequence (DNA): TGTGCCAGCAGCTTAACGACTTCAGATACGCAGTATTTT. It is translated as CASSLTTSDTQYF.

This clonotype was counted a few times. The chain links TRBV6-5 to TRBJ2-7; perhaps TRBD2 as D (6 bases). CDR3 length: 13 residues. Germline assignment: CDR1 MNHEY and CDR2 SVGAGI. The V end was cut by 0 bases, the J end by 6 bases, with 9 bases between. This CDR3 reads CASSYSTGSEQYV. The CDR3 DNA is TGTGCCAGCAGTTACTCTACCGGGAGCGAGCAGTACGTC.

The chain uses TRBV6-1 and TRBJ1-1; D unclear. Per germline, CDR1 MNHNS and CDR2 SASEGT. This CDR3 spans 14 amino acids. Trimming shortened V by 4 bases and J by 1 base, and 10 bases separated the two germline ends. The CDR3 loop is CASSARGKNTEAFF. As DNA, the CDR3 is TGTGCCAGCAGTGCCCGGGGTAAGAACACTGAAGCTTTCTTT.

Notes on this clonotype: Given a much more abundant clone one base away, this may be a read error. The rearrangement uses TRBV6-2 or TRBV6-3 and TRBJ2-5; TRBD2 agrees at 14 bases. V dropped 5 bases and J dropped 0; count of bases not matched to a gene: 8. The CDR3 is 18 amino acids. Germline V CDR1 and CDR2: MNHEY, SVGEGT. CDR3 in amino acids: CASSIGTSGGPYQETQYF. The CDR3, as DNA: TGTGCCAGCAGTATCGGGACTAGCGGGGGCCCGTACCAAGAGACCCAGTACTTC.

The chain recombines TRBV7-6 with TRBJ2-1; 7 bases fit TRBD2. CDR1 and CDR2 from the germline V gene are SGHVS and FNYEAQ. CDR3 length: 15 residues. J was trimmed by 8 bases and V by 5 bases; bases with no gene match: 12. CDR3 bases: TGTGCCAGCAGCCCATGGGCCGGGGGGACCTATGAGCAGTTCTTC. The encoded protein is CASSPWAGGTYEQFF.

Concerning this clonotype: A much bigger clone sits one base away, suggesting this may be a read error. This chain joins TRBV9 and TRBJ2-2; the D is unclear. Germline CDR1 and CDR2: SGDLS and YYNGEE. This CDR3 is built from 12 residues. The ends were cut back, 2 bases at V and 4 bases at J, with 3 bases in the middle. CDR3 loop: CASSVTTGELFF. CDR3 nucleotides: TGTGCCAGCAGCGTTACCACCGGGGAGCTGTTTTTT.

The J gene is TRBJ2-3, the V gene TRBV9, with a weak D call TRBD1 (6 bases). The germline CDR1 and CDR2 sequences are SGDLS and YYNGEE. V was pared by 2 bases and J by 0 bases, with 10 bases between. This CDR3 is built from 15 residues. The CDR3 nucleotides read TGTGCCAGCAGCGTCGGGACAACTAGCACAGATACGCAGTATTTT. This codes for CASSVGTTSTDTQYF.

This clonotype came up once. The CDR3 here is CASRDTGTANTGELFF. In DNA form, the CDR3 reads TGTGCCAGCAGGGATACAGGGACCGCGAACACCGGGGAGCTGTTTTTT. The chain uses TRBV5-4 and TRBJ2-2, with a possible D match to TRBD1 (6 bases). With 5 bases removed from V and 0 bases from J, the gap between germline ends came to 14 bases. The CDR3 contains 16 residues. Per the germline V gene, CDR1 is SGHNT and CDR2 is YYREEE (reference sequence).

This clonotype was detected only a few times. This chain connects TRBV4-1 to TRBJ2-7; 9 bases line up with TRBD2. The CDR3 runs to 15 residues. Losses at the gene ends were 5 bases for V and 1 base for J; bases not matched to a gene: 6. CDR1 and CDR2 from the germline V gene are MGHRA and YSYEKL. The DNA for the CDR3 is TGCGCCAGCAGCAACGGACTAGCGAGGTCCTACGAGCAGTACTTC. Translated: CASSNGLARSYEQYF.

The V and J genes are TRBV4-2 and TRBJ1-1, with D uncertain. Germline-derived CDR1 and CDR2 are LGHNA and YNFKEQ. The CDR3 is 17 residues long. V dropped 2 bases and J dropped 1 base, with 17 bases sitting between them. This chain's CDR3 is CASSQIQWGGENTEAFF. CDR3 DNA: TGTGCCAGCAGCCAAATCCAATGGGGTGGTGAGAACACTGAAGCTTTCTTT.

The CDR3 region is CATAKGERYGYTF. Written as DNA, the CDR3 is TGTGCCACGGCCAAGGGGGAACGCTATGGCTACACCTTC. This chain connects TRBV15 to TRBJ1-2; D might be TRBD1 (6 bases). The CDR3 loop spans 13 amino acids. Germline CDR1 is LNHNV and CDR2 is YYDKDF (reference sequence). Trimming removed 9 bases at V and 4 bases at J, with 15 bases between.

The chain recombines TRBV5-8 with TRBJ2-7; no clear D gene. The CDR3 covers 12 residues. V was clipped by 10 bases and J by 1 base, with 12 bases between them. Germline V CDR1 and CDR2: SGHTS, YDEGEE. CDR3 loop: CAHTGQSYEQYF. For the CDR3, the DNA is TGTGCCCACACGGGCCAGTCCTACGAGCAGTACTTC. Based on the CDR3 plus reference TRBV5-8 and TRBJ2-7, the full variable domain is EAGVTQSPTHLIKTRGQQATLRCSPISGHTSVYWYQQALGLGLQFLLWYDEGEERNRGNFPPRFSGRQFPNYSSELNVNALELEDSALYLCAHTGQSYEQYFGPGTRLTVT.

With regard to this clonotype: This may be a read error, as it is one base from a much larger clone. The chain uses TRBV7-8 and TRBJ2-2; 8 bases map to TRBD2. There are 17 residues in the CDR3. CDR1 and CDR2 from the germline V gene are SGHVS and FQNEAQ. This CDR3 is CASGLVRREGDPGELFF. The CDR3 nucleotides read TGTGCCAGCGGCTTAGTCCGACGGGAGGGGGACCCCGGGGAGCTGTTTTTT.

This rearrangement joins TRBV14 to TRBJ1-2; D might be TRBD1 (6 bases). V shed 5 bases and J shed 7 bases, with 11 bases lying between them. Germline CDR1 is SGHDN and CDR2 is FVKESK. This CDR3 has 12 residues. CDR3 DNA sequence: TGTGCCAGCAGCACGGACAGTTTTGGCTACACCTTC. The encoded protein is CASSTDSFGYTF.

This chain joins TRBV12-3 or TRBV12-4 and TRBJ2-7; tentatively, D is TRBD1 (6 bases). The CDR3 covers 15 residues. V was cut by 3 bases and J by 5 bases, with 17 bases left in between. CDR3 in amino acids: CASSFGGFLANEQYV. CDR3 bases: TGTGCCAGCAGTTTTGGGGGCTTCTTGGCCAACGAGCAGTACGTC.

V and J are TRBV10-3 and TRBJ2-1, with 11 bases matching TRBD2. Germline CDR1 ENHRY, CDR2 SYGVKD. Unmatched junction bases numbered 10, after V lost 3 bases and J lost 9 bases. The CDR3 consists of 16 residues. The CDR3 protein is CAISEVAGGPEGEQFF. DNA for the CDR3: TGTGCCATCAGTGAAGTAGCGGGGGGGCCGGAGGGTGAGCAGTTCTTC.

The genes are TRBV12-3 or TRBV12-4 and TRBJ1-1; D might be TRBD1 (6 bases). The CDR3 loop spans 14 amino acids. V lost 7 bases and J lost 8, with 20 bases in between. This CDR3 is CASNLQGAQREAFF. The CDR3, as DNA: TGTGCCAGCAACCTACAGGGCGCGCAACGCGAAGCTTTCTTT.

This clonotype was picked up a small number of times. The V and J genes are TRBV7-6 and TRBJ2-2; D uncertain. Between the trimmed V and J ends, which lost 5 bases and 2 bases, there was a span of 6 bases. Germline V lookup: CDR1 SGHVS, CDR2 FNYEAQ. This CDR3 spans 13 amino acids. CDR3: CASSQRNTGELFF. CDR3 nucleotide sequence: TGTGCCAGCAGCCAGCGTAACACCGGGGAGCTGTTTTTT. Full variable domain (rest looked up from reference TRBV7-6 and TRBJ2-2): GAGVSQSPRYKVTKRGQDVALRCDPISGHVSLYWYRQALGQGPEFLTYFNYEAQQDKSGLPNDRFSAERPEGSISTLTIQRTEQRDSAMYRCASSQRNTGELFFGEGSRLTVL.

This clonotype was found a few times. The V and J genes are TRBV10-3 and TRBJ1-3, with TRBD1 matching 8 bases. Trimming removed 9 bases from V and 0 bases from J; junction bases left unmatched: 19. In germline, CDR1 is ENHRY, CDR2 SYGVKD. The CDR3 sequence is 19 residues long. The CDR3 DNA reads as TGTGCCATTTTAGGGAGGGACAGGTCCACGGCGAGCTCTGGAAACACCATATATTTT. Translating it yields CAILGRDRSTASSGNTIYF.

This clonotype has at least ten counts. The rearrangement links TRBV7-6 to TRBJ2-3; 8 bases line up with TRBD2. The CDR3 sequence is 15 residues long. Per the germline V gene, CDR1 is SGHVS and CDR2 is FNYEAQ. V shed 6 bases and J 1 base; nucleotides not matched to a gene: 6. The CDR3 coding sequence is TGTGCCAGCAGTCTTAGCGGGGACCGCACAGATACGCAGTATTTT. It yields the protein CASSLSGDRTDTQYF.

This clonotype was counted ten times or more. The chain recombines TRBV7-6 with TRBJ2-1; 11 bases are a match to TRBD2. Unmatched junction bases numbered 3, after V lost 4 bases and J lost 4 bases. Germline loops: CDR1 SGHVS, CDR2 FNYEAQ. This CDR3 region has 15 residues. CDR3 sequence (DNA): TGTGCCAGCAGCTCTCGACTAGCGGGGTACAATGAGCAGTTCTTC. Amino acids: CASSSRLAGYNEQFF.